The rows below give T cell receptor beta chains drawn from one sample of a study of technical replicates of blood from several donors. Data came from immunoSEQ multiplex PCR; TCRdb stores just in-frame clones and leaves some out. The sample records about 75,000 clones, approximately 96% being singletons. The sample comprised T cells isolated from PBMCs. These TCRs come from a human donor in good health. The CDR3 runs from the conserved cysteine through the conserved F or W. The D gene is left open where the match is weak. Clone size is not always given. Where it is, it says once, few, many or a class for expanded clones.

CDR3 length,clone size,J gene,D gene,V gene,CDR3 DNA,CDR3 protein
16,NA,TRBJ2-1,TRBD2,TRBV19,TGTGCCAGTAGTACGGAAGGGACTAGCGGGAGCTATGAGCAGTTCTTC,CASSTEGTSGSYEQFF
15,NA,TRBJ2-3,NA,TRBV5-4,TGTGCCAGCAGCGGAACTAGCTACGGCACAGATACGCAGTATTTT,CASSGTSYGTDTQYF
17,NA,TRBJ1-2,TRBD1,TRBV9,TGTGCCAGCAGCCCCCGGGCAGGGGGCTTGATGGAGTATGGCTACACCTTC,CASSPRAGGLMEYGYTF
15,NA,TRBJ2-7,TRBD1,TRBV6-1,TGTGCCAGCAGTGAAGCGCTACAGGGGTGGGACGAGCAGTACTTC,CASSEALQGWDEQYF
16,NA,TRBJ2-7,NA,TRBV9,TGTGCCAGCAGCGAGGGGACCGGGACCGGGGGTTACGAGCAGTACTTC,CASSEGTGTGGYEQYF
15,NA,TRBJ1-1,NA,TRBV19,TGTGCCAGCCCCCCGGCCGAAGGAGTAGACACTGAAGCTTTCTTT,CASPPAEGVDTEAFF
18,NA,TRBJ2-1,TRBD2,TRBV7-3,TGTGCCAGCTCCCTTTGGAGCTTGACTAGCCCTACCTACAATGAGCAGTTCTTC,CASSLWSLTSPTYNEQFF
14,NA,TRBJ1-1,NA,TRBV6-1,TGTGCCAGCAGCCCCCTGGGAGGGGAGACTGAAGCTTTCTTT,CASSPLGGETEAFF
15,NA,TRBJ2-7,NA,TRBV5-6,TGTGCCAGCAACAACCTGGACGGCGGGCTTTACGAGCAGTACTTC,CASNNLDGGLYEQYF
14,NA,TRBJ2-7,TRBD2,TRBV7-2,TGTGCCAGCAAAAGACTAGCGGGGCCCTACGAGCAGTACTTC,CASKRLAGPYEQYF
15,NA,TRBJ1-2,TRBD1,TRBV27,TGTGCCAGCAGGTCGACAGGGGGCGCCGCTTCCCGCTACACCTTC,CASRSTGGAASRYTF
14,once,TRBJ2-1,TRBD2,TRBV30,TGTGCCTGGGATCGTGCGGGAGGTATGGATGAGCAGTTCTTC,CAWDRAGGMDEQFF
14,NA,TRBJ1-1,NA,TRBV4-2,TGTGCCAGCAGCCAAGGGCTAGAAGTGTTGGTAGCTTTCTTT,CASSQGLEVLVAFF
14,once,TRBJ2-7,NA,TRBV28,TGTGCCAGCAGTTTCTACAGGGGGGGGAACGAGCAGTACTTC,CASSFYRGGNEQYF
16,NA,TRBJ2-7,NA,TRBV9,TGTGCCAGCAGCGAGGGGACCGAGACCGGGGGTTACGAGCAGTACTTC,CASSEGTETGGYEQYF
12,NA,TRBJ2-7,TRBD2,TRBV27,TGTGCCAGTAGGGACTACGCCTACGAGCAGTACTTC,CASRDYAYEQYF
12,NA,TRBJ2-7,NA,TRBV5-1,TGCGCCAGCAGCTTGGACGGCTACGAGCAGTACTTC,CASSLDGYEQYF
15,NA,TRBJ2-1,NA,TRBV5-4,TGTGCCAGCAGCAACAGAGCGGTCTCCTACAATGAGCAGTTCTTC,CASSNRAVSYNEQFF
15,once,TRBJ2-3,TRBD2,TRBV5-1,TGCGCCAGCAGCTTGGATGCTAGCGGACCAGATACGCGGTATTTT,CASSLDASGPDTRYF
12,NA,TRBJ2-7,NA,TRBV5-1,TGCGCCAGCAGCCCGAGAGGCCACGAGCAGTACTTC,CASSPRGHEQYF
16,NA,TRBJ2-7,TRBD2,TRBV6-5,TGTGCCAGCAGTTACTCGAACGGCGGGAGGGCCTACGAGCAGTACTTC,CASSYSNGGRAYEQYF
17,NA,TRBJ2-6,TRBD1,TRBV4-1,TGCGCCAGCAGCCAAGAAGGGACAGGGTCTGGGGCCAACGTCCTGACTTTC,CASSQEGTGSGANVLTF
14,NA,TRBJ1-2,TRBD1,TRBV6-6,TGTGCCAGCAGCAGCCCTCGGACAGGGGAGGGCTACACCTTC,CASSSPRTGEGYTF
13,NA,TRBJ2-5,NA,TRBV7-3,TGTGCCAGCAGCTTTGGAGGGACTGAGACCCAGTACTTC,CASSFGGTETQYF
17,NA,TRBJ2-2,NA,TRBV5-1,TGCGCCAGCAGCCCATTACCTAGTAATTCGAACACCGGGGAGCTGTTTTTT,CASSPLPSNSNTGELFF
13,NA,TRBJ1-2,NA,TRBV14,TGTGCCAGCAGCCAAGATTCAAGAGGGAGCTACACCTTC,CASSQDSRGSYTF
17,once,TRBJ2-7,TRBD2,TRBV4-3,TGCGCCAGCAGCCAAGAGCTTTCGACTAGCGGGCTATACGAGCAGTACTTC,CASSQELSTSGLYEQYF
16,NA,TRBJ2-6,NA,TRBV7-2,TGTGCCAGCAGCTTACCAGGCCTCTCTGGGGCCAACGTCCTGACTTTC,CASSLPGLSGANVLTF
12,NA,TRBJ1-1,NA,TRBV5-6,TGTGCCAGCAGCTTGGATTGGCAGGGAGCTTTCTTT,CASSLDWQGAFF